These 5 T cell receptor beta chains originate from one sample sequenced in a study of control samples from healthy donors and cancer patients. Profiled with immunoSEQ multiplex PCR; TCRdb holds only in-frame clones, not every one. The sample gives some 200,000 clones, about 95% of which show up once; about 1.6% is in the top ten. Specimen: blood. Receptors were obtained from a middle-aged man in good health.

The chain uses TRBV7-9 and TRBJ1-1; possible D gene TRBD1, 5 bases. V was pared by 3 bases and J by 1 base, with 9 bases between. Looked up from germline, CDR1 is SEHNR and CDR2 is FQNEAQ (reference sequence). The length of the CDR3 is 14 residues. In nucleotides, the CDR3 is TGTGCCAGCAGCTTCGTGGGGGAGAACACTGAAGCTTTCTTT. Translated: CASSFVGENTEAFF.

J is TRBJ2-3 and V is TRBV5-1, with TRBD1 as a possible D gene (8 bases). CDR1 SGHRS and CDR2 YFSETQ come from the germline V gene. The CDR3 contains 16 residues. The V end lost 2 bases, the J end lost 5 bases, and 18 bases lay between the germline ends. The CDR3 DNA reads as TGCGCCAGCAGCTTCGCCCCGACAGGGGAGGGAGATACGCAGTATTTT. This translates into CASSFAPTGEGDTQYF.

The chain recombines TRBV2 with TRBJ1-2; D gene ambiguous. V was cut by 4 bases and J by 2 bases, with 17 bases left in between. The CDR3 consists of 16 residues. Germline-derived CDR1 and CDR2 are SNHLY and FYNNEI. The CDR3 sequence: CASSAVDGRWNYGYTF. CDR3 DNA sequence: TGTGCCAGCAGTGCGGTTGATGGTAGATGGAACTATGGCTACACCTTC.

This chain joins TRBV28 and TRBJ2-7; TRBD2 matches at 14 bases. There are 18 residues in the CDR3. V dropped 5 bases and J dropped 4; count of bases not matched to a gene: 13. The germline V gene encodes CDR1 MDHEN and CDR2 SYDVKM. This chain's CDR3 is CASSPWTSGGSPSYEQYF. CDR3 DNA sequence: TGTGCCAGCAGTCCGTGGACTAGCGGGGGGTCTCCTTCTTACGAGCAGTACTTC. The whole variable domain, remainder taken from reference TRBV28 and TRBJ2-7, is DVKVTQSSRYLVKRTGEKVFLECVQDMDHENMFWYRQDPGLGLRLIYFSYDVKMKEKGDIPEGYSVSREKKERFSLILESASTNQTSMYLCASSPWTSGGSPSYEQYFGPGTRLTVT.

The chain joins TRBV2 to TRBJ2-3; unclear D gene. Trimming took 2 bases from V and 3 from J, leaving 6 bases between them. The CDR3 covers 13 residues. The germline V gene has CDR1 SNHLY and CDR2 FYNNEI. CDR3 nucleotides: TGTGCCAGCAGTGAAAGGGAAACAGATACGCAGTATTTT. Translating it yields CASSERETDTQYF.